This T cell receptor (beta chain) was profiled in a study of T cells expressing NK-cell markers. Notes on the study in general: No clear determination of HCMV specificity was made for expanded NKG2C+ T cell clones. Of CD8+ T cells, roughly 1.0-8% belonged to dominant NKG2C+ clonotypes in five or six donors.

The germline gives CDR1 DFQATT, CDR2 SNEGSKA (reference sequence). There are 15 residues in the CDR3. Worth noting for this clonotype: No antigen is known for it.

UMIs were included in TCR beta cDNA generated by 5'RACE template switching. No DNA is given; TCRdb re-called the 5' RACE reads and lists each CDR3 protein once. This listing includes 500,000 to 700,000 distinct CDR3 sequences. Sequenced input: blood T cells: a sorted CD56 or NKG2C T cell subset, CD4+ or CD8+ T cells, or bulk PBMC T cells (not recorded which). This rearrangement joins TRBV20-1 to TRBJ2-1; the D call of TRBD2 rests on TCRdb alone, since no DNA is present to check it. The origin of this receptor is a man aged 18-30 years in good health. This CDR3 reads CSAPTRLAGFLEQFF.